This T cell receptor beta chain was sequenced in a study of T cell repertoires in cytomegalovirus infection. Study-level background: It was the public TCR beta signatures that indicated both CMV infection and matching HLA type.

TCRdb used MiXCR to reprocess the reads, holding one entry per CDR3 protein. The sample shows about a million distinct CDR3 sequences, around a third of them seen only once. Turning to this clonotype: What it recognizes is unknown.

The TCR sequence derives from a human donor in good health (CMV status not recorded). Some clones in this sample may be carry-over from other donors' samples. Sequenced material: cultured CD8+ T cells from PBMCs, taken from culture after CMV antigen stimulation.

In nucleotides, the CDR3 is TGTGCCAGCAGTGAAGAGGTGGGACCTTACTACGAGCAGTACTTC. Protein product: CASSEEVGPYYEQYF. The rearrangement links TRBV6-1 to TRBJ2-7; D is perhaps TRBD1 or TRBD2 (5 bases each). This CDR3 region has 15 residues. Germline CDR1 and CDR2: MNHNS and SASEGT. V was shortened by 1 base and J by 3 bases, with 13 bases between the two germline ends.